This T cell receptor beta chain originates from a study of T cell repertoires in cytomegalovirus infection (dated by TCRdb to about 2019). Notes on the research overall: The HLA type of each donor mattered for the analysis, because public TCR beta signatures pointed to carriage of CMV infection along with the matching HLA type. Results the study describes overall, beyond this receptor: Carriers of CMV infection plus the relevant HLA type were discriminated by the cumulative frequency of public TCR beta family members in the study cohort and in an independent 352-donor cohort. The ex vivo response was dominated by HLA-C-restricted CMV-specific TCR beta clonotypes, and the single most frequent clonotype in two of eight donors was supplied by these HLA-C-restricted clonotypes.

The germline V gene encodes CDR1 DFQATT and CDR2 SNEGSKA (reference sequence). From the cysteine up to the phenylalanine, the CDR3 has a length of 17 residues. The DNA shown is the 51-base CDR3, in frame from base 1. For this chain, trimming is 1 base at the V end and 5 bases at the J end, and the number of junction bases without a gene match is 10. This clonotype was observed a few times. The specificity of this receptor is unknown. No much larger clone exists at a distance of one base, and base qualities are not known. The sequencer was an Illumina HiSeq 1500. TCRdb itself trimmed the public reads at Q25 with fastp, ran MiXCR and retained productive beta chains. One record per CDR3 amino acid sequence lists the most common genes and DNA. This sample holds just under 550,000 distinct CDR3 sequences; about 30% were observed only once. The ten biggest clones cover approximately 13% of the sample.

The material sequenced was PBMCs. Recombination joined TRBV20-1 with TRBJ2-5, with 13 middle bases fitting TRBD2. The TCR sequence derives from a human donor in good health (CMV status not recorded). Some clones in this sample may be carry-over from other donors' samples. The bases read TGCAGTGCTAGAGGGTTACTAGCGGGAGGGCAAAGGGAGACCCAGTACTTC. It codes for CSARGLLAGGQRETQYF.